What follows is one TCR beta chain and its context. This clonotype was counted at least ten times. There is no known antigen for this receptor. Qualities for individual bases were not recorded, and no much larger clone is one base off. The CDR3 goes from the cysteine to the phenylalanine over 12 residues. Of all the DNA, just the CDR3 is kept, 36 bases in frame from base 1. The trim is 6 bases for V and 2 bases for J, with a gap of 6 bases between the germline ends. All donors were healthy Caucasians. Miltenyi CD45RO+ enrichment and human naive T-cell isolation kits were used to isolate memory (CD45RO+) and naive T cells from PBMC. This record comes from a study of identical twins (dated by TCRdb to about 2016). Turning to the overall study: The study deep-sequenced TCR alpha and beta repertoires from monozygotic twins, unrelated adults of various ages and cord blood to test whether fetal clonotypes persist. To rule out contamination, the twin experiments were replicated at different times with different library preparation protocols. What the work shows at the level of the full study, not this receptor alone: Invariant T cells such as MAIT and iNKT could partly confound zero-insertion analyses, though diverse VJ usage argued against this for most clonotypes. Compared with coincidental sharing between unrelated individuals, out-of-frame TCR alpha sequences shared between twins had an excess of sequences with low generation probability. Recombination models systematically underestimated out-of-frame TCR alpha sharing in monozygotic twins but agreed with sharing between unrelated individuals. Conclusions relied on cross-sectional statistical analysis, since the same donors could not be followed over many years. A weaker excess of twin sharing was found in beta out-of-frame sequences because the signal-to-noise ratio was lowered by fewer shared sequences. Fewer insertions were carried by abundant cord blood beta clonotypes; a weaker similar trend was observed in young adult naive repertoires, while no such trend was observed in memory repertoires.

The library was obtained by 5' RACE. The sample was run on an Illumina HiSeq 2000. A universal primer binding site was added through template switching, and the final cDNA carried a unique molecular identifier so that TCR cDNA molecules could be counted accurately. Specific primers in the conserved constant-segment region were used to synthesize first-strand cDNA for the TCR alpha and beta chains. To control for contamination, each cDNA library was double barcoded with a SMART-Mk sample barcode plus Illumina barcodes. TruSeq adapter sequences and Illumina sample barcodes were added in two successive PCR steps. The TCR alpha and beta cDNA libraries were sequenced on the Illumina HiSeq platform using custom primers. The original methods were these. Unique molecular identifiers were extracted from raw reads with MiGEC, and CDR3 positions were determined with MiXCR. For each individual, recombination models were inferred using an EM algorithm with the repgenHMM and IGoR tools. Shared clonotype analysis was performed with the tcR package in R, normalizing sharing by the product of cloneset sizes. Out-of-frame nonproductive sequences were analyzed to study raw recombination free of thymic and clonal selection effects. Through fastp at Q25 and MiXCR, TCRdb rebuilt clones from the public reads, retaining in-frame beta chains. Every entry covers one CDR3 protein and lists the most common genes and DNA from its rows. The V and J calls here are based on TCRdb, not the publication. Within this sample are under 250,000 distinct CDR3 sequences, with 9.4% of them counted one time only. The top ten clones comprise 5% to 6% of the sample.

The clonotype comes from a woman aged 18-30 years in good health. The sample comprised memory (CD45RO+) T cells sorted from blood. The sample's cell subset or site label, in plain terms: CD45RO+ enriched T cells. Rearrangement joined TRBV12-3 or TRBV12-4 to TRBJ2-3; no D gene is confidently identified. The CDR3 in this case is CASSPFTDTQYF. The sequence in DNA is TGTGCCAGCAGCCCTTTCACAGATACGCAGTATTTT.